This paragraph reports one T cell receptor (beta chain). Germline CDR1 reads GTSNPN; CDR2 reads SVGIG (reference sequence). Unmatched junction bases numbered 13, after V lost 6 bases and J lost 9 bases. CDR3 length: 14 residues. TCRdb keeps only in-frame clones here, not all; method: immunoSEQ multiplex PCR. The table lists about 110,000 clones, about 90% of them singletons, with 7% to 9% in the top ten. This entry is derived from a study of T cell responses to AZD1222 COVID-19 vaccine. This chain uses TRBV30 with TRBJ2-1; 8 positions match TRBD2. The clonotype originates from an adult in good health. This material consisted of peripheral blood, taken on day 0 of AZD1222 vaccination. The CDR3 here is CACNPGGSIGEQFF. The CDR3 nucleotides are TGTGCCTGCAATCCGGGGGGGTCCATCGGTGAGCAGTTCTTC.